The next 11 T cell receptor beta chains were all read from a single sample in a study of T cell repertoires in cytomegalovirus infection. These receptors have no identified antigens. Using its own MiXCR run on the reads, TCRdb lists one record per CDR3 protein. The table lists approximately 730,000 distinct CDR3 sequences, about 28% of them singletons. This material consisted of cultured CD8+ T cells from PBMCs, taken from culture after CMV antigen stimulation. All receptors come from a human donor in good health (CMV status not recorded). Some clones in this sample may be carry-over from other donors' samples.

This clonotype was seen more than once but under ten times. This chain connects TRBV5-4 to TRBJ1-1, with D tentatively TRBD1 (5 bases). V shed 4 bases and J shed 5 bases, with 18 bases lying between them. This CDR3 is built from 15 residues. Germline V lookup: CDR1 SGHNT, CDR2 YYREEE (reference sequence). The CDR3 is CASSPKQEKGTEAFF. The CDR3 DNA reads TGTGCCAGCAGCCCCAAACAGGAGAAAGGTACTGAAGCTTTCTTT.

Only a few counts were recorded for this clonotype. The rearrangement links TRBV28 to TRBJ2-7, with D tentatively TRBD1 or TRBD2 (6 bases each). Germline V lookup: CDR1 MDHEN, CDR2 SYDVKM. CDR3 length: 18 amino acids. Trimming removed 7 bases at V and 1 base at J, with 26 bases between. In DNA, the CDR3 is TGTGCCAGCACCCCCTGGGGAGGATGGGGGCGAGGGTCCTACGAGCAGTACGTC. The encoded protein is CASTPWGGWGRGSYEQYV.

This chain joins TRBV24-1 and TRBJ2-2; unclear D gene. CDR1 and CDR2 from the germline V gene are KGHDR and SFDVKD. Trimming took 3 bases from V and 2 from J, leaving 12 bases between them. This CDR3 has 16 residues. The CDR3 coding sequence is TGTGCCACCAGTGATAGGAAAGGTATCAACACCGGGGAGCTGTTTTTT. The encoded protein is CATSDRKGINTGELFF.

The V and J genes are TRBV19 and TRBJ2-5; D possibly matches TRBD1 or TRBD2 (6 bases each). CDR1 and CDR2 from the germline V gene are LNHDA and SQIVND (reference sequence). V lost 6 bases and J lost 3, with 17 bases in between. The CDR3 has 15 residues. In DNA, the CDR3 is TGTGCCAGTAGGAGAGCCGGAGGGGGAGAAGAGACCCAGTACTTC. Its protein product is CASRRAGGGEETQYF.

V and J are TRBV7-9 and TRBJ1-2; D remains ambiguous. V was trimmed by 8 bases and J by 2 bases, leaving 12 bases between them. The V gene's germline CDR1 is SEHNR and CDR2 FQNEAQ (reference sequence). The CDR3 is 13 residues long. CDR3 in DNA: TGTGCCAGCTCCCCGATGGAGAACTATGGCTACACCTTC. As protein: CASSPMENYGYTF.

This clonotype was detected only a few times. The chain links TRBV4-1 to TRBJ1-5; a weak D match, TRBD1 (5 bases). The germline CDR1 and CDR2 sequences are MGHRA and YSYEKL. V was clipped by 4 bases and J by 12 bases, with 16 bases between them. CDR3 length: 13 amino acids. CDR3 nucleotide sequence: TGCGCCAGCAGCCGCGGACACCCGGAGGTCCAGCATTTT. This sequence encodes CASSRGHPEVQHF.

The J gene is TRBJ1-1, the V gene TRBV7-9, with D unclear. Germline V gives CDR1 SEHNR, CDR2 FQNEAQ (reference sequence). The CDR3 is 13 residues long. The V end was cut by 4 bases, the J end by 1 base, with 7 bases between. The CDR3 here is CASSWPENTEAFF. The CDR3 DNA reads as TGTGCCAGCAGCTGGCCGGAGAACACTGAAGCTTTCTTT. The full variable domain, completed using reference TRBV7-9 and TRBJ1-1, is DTGVSQNPRHKITKRGQNVTFRCDPISEHNRLYWYRQTLGQGPEFLTYFQNEAQLEKSRLLSDRFSAERPKGSFSTLEIQRTEQGDSAMYLCASSWPENTEAFFGQGTRLTVV.

This clonotype was recorded a few times. The chain recombines TRBV12-3 or TRBV12-4 with TRBJ1-2; 10 nucleotides align to TRBD1. V lost 3 bases and J lost 8; bases outside the gene matches: 12. CDR3 length: 16 amino acids. CDR3 amino acids: CASSFLAGTGEGGYTF. DNA for the CDR3: TGTGCCAGCAGTTTCCTAGCTGGGACAGGGGAAGGAGGCTACACCTTC.

The V and J genes are TRBV3-1 and TRBJ2-1; 11 bases match TRBD2. The germline gives CDR1 LGHDT, CDR2 YNNKEL (reference sequence). The CDR3 totals 17 residues. V shed 4 bases and J 5 bases; nucleotides not matched to a gene: 10. CDR3 nucleotides: TGTGCCAGCAGCCCTGGAGTAGCGGGGGGGCTAGACAATGAGCAGTTCTTC. This gives the protein CASSPGVAGGLDNEQFF.

The chain has TRBV24-1 and TRBJ1-5; D might be TRBD1 (5 bases). This CDR3 has 15 amino acids. V was cut by 2 bases and J by 2 bases, with 9 bases left in between. From germline, CDR1 is KGHDR and CDR2 SFDVKD. CDR3 nucleotides: TGTGCCACCAGTGATTCGAGGGGACGCAATCAGCCCCAGCATTTT. Translation: CATSDSRGRNQPQHF.

In this sample, this clonotype turned up many times. This chain uses TRBV9 with TRBJ1-1, with 7 bases identical to TRBD1. This CDR3 comprises 16 residues. The V gene's germline CDR1 is SGDLS and CDR2 YYNGEE. The V and J ends lost 4 bases and 1 base, in that order; junction bases with no gene match: 10. The CDR3 nucleotides read TGTGCCAGCAGCTCAAAACCGACAGGGACGAACACTGAAGCTTTCTTT. It encodes CASSSKPTGTNTEAFF. Full variable domain (rest looked up from reference TRBV9 and TRBJ1-1): DSGVTQTPKHLITATGQRVTLRCSPRSGDLSVYWYQQSLDQGLQFLIQYYNGEERAKGNILERFSAQQFPDLHSELNLSSLELGDSALYFCASSSKPTGTNTEAFFGQGTRLTVV.